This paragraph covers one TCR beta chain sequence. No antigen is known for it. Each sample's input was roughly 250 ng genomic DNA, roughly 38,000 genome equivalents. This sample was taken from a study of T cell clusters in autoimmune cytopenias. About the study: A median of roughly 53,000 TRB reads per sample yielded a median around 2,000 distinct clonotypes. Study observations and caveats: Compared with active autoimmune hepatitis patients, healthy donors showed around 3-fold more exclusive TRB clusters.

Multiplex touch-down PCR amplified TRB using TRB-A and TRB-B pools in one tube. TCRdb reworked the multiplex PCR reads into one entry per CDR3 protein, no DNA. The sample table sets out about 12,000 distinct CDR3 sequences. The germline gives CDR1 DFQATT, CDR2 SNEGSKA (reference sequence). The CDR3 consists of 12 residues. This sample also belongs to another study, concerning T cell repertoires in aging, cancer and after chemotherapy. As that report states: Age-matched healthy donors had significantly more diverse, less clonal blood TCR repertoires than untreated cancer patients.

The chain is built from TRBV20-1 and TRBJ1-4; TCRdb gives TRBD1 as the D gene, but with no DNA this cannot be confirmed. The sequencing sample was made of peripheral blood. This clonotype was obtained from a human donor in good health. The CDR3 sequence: CSARRQGEKLFF.